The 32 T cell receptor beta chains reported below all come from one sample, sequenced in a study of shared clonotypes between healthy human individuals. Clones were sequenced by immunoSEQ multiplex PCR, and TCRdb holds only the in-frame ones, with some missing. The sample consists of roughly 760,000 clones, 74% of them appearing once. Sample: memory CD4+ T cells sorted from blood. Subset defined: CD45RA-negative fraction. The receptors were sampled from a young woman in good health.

This CDR3 reads CASSRLAGQGTDTQYF. CDR3 DNA sequence: TGCGCCAGCAGTCGACTAGCGGGACAGGGGACAGATACGCAGTATTTT. V is TRBV10-1 and J is TRBJ2-3; D might be TRBD2 (11 bases). Germline V lookup: CDR1 WNHNN, CDR2 SYGVQD (reference sequence). V was clipped by 5 bases and J by 3 bases, with 18 bases between them. CDR3 size: 16 residues.

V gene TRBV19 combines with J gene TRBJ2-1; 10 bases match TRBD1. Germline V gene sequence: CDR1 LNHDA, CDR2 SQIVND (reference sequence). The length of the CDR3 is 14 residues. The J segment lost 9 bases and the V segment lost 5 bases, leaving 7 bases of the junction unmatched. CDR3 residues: CASSPGTGASEQFF. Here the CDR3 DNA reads TGTGCCAGTAGTCCAGGGACAGGGGCTAGTGAGCAGTTCTTC.

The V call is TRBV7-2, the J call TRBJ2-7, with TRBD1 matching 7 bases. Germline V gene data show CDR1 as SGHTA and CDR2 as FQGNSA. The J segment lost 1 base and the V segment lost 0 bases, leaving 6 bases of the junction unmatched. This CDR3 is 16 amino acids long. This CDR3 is CASSLAIQGSSYEQYF. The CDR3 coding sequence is TGTGCCAGCAGCTTAGCCATACAGGGGAGTTCCTACGAGCAGTACTTC.

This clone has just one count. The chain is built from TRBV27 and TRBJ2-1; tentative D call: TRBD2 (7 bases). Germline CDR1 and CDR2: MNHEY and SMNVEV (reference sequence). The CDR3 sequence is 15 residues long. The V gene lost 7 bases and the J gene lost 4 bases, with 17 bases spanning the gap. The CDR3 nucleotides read TGTGCCAGCATCATTCGGGGGGCCGGTTACAATGAGCAGTTCTTC. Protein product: CASIIRGAGYNEQFF.

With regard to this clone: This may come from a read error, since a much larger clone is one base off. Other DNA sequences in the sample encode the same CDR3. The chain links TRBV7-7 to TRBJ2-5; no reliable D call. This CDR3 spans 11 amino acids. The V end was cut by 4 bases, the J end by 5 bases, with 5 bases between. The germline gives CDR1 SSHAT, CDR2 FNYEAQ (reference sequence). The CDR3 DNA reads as TGTGCCAGCAGCTCCGGCGAGACCCAGTACTTC. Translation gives CASSSGETQYF.

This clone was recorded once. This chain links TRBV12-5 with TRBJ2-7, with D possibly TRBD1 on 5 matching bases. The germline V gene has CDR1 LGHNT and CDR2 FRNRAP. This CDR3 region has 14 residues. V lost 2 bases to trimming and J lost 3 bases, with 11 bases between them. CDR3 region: CASGLRRTSYEQYF. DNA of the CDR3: TGTGCTAGTGGTTTGCGACGGACAAGCTACGAGCAGTACTTC. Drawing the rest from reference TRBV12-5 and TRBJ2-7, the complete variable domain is DARVTQTPRHKVTEMGQEVTMRCQPILGHNTVFWYRQTMMQGLELLAYFRNRAPLDDSGMPKDRFSAEMPDATLATLKIQPSEPRDSAVYFCASGLRRTSYEQYFGPGTRLTVT.

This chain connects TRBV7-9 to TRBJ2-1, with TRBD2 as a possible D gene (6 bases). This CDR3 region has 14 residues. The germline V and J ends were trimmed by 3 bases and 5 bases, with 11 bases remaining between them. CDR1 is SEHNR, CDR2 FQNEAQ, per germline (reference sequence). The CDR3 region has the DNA TGTGCCAGCAGCTTTAGCGCTAGCGACAATGAGCAGTTCTTC. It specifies CASSFSASDNEQFF.

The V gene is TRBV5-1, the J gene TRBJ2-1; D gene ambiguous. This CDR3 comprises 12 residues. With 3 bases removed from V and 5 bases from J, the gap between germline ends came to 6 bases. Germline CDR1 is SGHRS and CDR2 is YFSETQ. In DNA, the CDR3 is TGCGCCAGCAGCTCCTTCGACAATGAGCAGTTCTTC. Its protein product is CASSSFDNEQFF.

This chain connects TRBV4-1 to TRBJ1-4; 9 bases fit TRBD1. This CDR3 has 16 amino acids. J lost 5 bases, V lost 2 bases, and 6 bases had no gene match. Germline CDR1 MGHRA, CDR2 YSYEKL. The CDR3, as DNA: TGCGCCAGCAGCCAACCCCGGGACAGGGTGAATGAAAAACTGTTTTTT. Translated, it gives CASSQPRDRVNEKLFF.

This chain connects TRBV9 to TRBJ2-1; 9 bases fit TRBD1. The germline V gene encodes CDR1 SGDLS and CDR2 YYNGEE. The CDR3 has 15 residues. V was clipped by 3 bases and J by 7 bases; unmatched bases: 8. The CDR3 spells CASSARDRVRNEQFF. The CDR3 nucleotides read TGTGCCAGCAGCGCCCGGGACAGGGTAAGGAATGAGCAGTTCTTC.

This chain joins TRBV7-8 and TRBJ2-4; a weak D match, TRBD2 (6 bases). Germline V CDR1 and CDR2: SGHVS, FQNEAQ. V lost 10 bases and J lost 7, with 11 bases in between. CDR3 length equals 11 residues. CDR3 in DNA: TGTGCCACCCTAGCGAGGAACATTCAGTACTTC. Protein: CATLARNIQYF.

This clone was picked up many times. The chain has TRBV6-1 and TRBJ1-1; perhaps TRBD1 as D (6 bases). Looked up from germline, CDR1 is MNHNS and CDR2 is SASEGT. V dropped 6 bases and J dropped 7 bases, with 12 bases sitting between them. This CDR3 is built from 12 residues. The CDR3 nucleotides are TGTGCCAGCAGACCGACAGGCGTTGAAGCTTTCTTT. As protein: CASRPTGVEAFF.

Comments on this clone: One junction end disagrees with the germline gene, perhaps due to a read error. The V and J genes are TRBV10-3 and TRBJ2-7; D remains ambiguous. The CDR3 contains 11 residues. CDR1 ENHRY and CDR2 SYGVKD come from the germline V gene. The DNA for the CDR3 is TGTGCCATCAGTGAGTTAAAGGACGTTTATTTC. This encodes CAISELKDVYF.

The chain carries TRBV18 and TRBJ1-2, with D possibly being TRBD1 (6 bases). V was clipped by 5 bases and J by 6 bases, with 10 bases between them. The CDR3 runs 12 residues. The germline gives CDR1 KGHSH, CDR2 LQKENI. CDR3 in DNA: TGTGCCAGCTCAACAAACAGGGATGGCTACACCTTC. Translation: CASSTNRDGYTF.

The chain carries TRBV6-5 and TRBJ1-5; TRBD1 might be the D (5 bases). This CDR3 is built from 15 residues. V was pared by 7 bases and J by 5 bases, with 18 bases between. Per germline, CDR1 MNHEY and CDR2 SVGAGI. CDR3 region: CASKKGDTGDQPQHF. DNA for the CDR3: TGTGCCAGCAAAAAAGGGGATACGGGGGATCAGCCCCAGCATTTT.

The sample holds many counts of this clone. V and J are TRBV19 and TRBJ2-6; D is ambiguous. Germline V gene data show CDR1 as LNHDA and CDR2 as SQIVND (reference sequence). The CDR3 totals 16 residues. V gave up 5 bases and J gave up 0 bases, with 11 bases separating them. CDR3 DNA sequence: TGTGCCAGTAGTTTTATCACCACCTCTGGGGCCAACGTCCTGACTTTC. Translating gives CASSFITTSGANVLTF.

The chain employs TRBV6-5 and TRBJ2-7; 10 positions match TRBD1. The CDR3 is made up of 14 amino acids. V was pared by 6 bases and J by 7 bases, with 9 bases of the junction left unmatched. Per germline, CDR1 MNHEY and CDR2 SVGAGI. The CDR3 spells CASRSRDRGGEQYF. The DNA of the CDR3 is TGTGCCAGCAGGTCCCGGGACAGGGGTGGAGAGCAGTACTTC.

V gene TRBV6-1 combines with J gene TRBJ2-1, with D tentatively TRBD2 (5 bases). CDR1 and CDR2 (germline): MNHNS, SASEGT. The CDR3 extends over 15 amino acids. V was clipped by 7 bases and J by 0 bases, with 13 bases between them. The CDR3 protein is CASNEGRSSYNEQFF. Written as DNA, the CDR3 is TGTGCCAGCAACGAGGGCCGAAGCTCCTACAATGAGCAGTTCTTC.

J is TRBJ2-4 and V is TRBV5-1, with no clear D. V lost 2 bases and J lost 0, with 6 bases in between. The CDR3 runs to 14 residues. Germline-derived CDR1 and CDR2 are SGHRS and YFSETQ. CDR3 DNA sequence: TGCGCCAGCAGCTTCGCAGAAGCCAAAAACATTCAGTACTTC. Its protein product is CASSFAEAKNIQYF.

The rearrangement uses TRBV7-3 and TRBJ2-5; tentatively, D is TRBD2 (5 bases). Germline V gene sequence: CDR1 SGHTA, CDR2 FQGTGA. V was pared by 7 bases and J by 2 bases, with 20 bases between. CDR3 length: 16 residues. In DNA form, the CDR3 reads TGTGCCAGCATGTATAACAACACCGGACTTCAAGAGACCCAGTACTTC. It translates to CASMYNNTGLQETQYF.

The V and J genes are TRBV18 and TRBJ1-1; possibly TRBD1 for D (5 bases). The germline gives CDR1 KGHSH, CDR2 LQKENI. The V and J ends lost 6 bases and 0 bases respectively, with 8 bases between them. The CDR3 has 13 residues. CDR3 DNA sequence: TGTGCCAGCTCTCCGGACATGAACACTGAAGCTTTCTTT. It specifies CASSPDMNTEAFF.

The CDR3 loop is CASSPDTAYEQYF. The CDR3 nucleotides are TGTGCCAGCTCTCCGGACACCGCCTACGAGCAGTACTTC. This chain uses TRBV18 with TRBJ2-7; possible D gene TRBD1, 5 bases. Trimming took off 6 bases at V and 2 bases at J, with 11 bases between the two ends. The germline V gene has CDR1 KGHSH and CDR2 LQKENI. The CDR3 spans 13 residues.

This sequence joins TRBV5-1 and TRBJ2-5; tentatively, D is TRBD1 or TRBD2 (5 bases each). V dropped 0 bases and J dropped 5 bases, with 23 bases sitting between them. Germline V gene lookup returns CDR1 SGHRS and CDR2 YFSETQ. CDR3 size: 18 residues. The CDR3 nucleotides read TGCGCCAGCAGCTTGGGACTTTCGCGGGCAGGGAAGGAGGAGACCCAGTACTTC. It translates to CASSLGLSRAGKEETQYF.

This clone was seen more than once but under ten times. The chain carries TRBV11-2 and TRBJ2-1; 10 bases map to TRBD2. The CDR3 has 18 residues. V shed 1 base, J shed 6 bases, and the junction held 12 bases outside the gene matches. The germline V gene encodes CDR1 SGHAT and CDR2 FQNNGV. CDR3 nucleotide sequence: TGTGCCAGCAGCTTAGTCCTAACGTTAGCGGGGGGACTCAATGAGCAGTTCTTC. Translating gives CASSLVLTLAGGLNEQFF.

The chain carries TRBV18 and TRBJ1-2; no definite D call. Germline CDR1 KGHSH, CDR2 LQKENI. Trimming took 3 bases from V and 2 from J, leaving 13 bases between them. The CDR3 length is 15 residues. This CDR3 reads CASSPGFGPNYGYTF. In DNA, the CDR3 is TGTGCCAGCTCACCCGGATTCGGCCCCAACTATGGCTACACCTTC.

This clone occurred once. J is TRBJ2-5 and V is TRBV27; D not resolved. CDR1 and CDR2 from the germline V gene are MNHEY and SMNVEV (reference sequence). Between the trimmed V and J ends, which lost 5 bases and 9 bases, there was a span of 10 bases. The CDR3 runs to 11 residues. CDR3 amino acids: CASSPPPPQYF. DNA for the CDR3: TGTGCCAGCAGTCCCCCCCCACCCCAGTACTTC.

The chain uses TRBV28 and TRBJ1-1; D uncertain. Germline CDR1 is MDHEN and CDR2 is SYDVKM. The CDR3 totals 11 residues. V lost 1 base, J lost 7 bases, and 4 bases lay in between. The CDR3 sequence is CASSLFGEAFF. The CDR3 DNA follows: TGTGCCAGCAGTTTATTTGGTGAAGCTTTCTTT.

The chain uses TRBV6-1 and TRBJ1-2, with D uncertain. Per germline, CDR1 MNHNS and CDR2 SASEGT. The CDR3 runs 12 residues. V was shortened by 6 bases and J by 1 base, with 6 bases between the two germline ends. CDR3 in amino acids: CASRSSNYGYTF. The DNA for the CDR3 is TGTGCCAGCAGGTCAAGTAACTATGGCTACACCTTC.

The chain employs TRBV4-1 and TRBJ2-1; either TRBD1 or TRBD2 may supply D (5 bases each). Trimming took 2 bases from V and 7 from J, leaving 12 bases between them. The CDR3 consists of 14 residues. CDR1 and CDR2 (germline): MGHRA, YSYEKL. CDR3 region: CASSQRDGGNEQFF. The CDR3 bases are TGCGCCAGCAGCCAAAGGGACGGAGGAAATGAGCAGTTCTTC.

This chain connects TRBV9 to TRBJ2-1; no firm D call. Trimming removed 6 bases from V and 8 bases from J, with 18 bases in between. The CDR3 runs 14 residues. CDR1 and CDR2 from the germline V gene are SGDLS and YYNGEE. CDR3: CASTLGWGSYEQFF. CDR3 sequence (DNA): TGTGCCAGCACCCTAGGGTGGGGTAGTTATGAGCAGTTCTTC.

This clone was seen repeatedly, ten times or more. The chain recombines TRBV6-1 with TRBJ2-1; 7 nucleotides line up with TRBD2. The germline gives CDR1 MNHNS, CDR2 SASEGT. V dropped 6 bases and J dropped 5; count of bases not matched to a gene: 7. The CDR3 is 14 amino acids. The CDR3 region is CASSREVEDNEQFF. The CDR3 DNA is TGTGCCAGCAGCCGGGAGGTAGAGGACAATGAGCAGTTCTTC.

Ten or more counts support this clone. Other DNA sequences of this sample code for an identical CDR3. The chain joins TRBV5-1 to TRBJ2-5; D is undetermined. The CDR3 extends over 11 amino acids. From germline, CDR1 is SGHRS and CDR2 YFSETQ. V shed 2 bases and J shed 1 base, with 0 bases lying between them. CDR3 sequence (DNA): TGCGCCAGCAGCTTCCAAGAGACCCAGTACTTC. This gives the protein CASSFQETQYF.